This T cell receptor beta chain emerged from a study of shared clonotypes between healthy human individuals. Whole-study findings and limits: Only blood samples were collected, and tissue repertoires likely differ.

Template for every sorted-subset replicate PCR totaled about 200 ng DNA, some 30,000 T cell genomes. Only in-frame clones appear in the TCRdb table, and some are missing; sequencing was by immunoSEQ multiplex PCR. Of a few million clones in the sample, roughly 95% were seen once. For this clone: The antigen is undetermined.

Germline lookup yields CDR1 SGHTA and CDR2 FQGNSA. V was trimmed by 5 bases and J by 1 base, leaving 14 bases between them. The CDR3 is 15 residues long. The genes are TRBV7-2 and TRBJ1-1; D ambiguous. Sequencing was done on a sample of naive CD4+ T cells sorted from blood. Subset described: CD45RA+ positively selected. This receptor was identified in a man aged 18-30 years in good health. CDR3 in amino acids: CASSSYRVQNTEAFF. Here the CDR3 DNA reads TGTGCCAGCAGCAGCTACCGGGTCCAGAACACTGAAGCTTTCTTT.